The 23 T cell receptor beta chains in this list originate from one sample, sequenced in a study of blood T cell repertoires in COVID-19. Sequencing was performed with immunoSEQ multiplex PCR; in TCRdb, only in-frame clones are kept and a portion is missing. The data show about 150,000 clones, 82% seen once. Specimen: peripheral blood. The receptors were sampled from a human donor with acute or convalescent COVID-19. The donor label of this sample is uncertain.

This sequence joins TRBV5-8 and TRBJ1-3; 7 bases match TRBD1. Germline V gives CDR1 SGHTS, CDR2 YDEGEE. Trimming took 5 bases from V and 0 from J; bases not matched to a gene: 5. The CDR3 totals 15 residues. The CDR3 DNA sequence: TGTGCCAGCAGGCAGGGGACAGCCTCTGGAAACACCATATATTTT. This sequence encodes CASRQGTASGNTIYF. The whole variable domain, remainder taken from reference TRBV5-8 and TRBJ1-3, is EAGVTQSPTHLIKTRGQQATLRCSPISGHTSVYWYQQALGLGLQFLLWYDEGEERNRGNFPPRFSGRQFPNYSSELNVNALELEDSALYLCASRQGTASGNTIYFGEGSWLTVV.

This clone has only a few counts. The chain has TRBV7-9 and TRBJ1-5, with D possibly being TRBD1 (6 bases). The CDR3 totals 15 residues. Trimming cost V 5 bases and J 7 bases, with 18 bases left between them. Per germline, CDR1 SEHNR and CDR2 FQNEAQ (reference sequence). CDR3: CASSPGGAQRQPQHF. In DNA, the CDR3 is TGTGCCAGCAGCCCGGGGGGGGCTCAACGGCAGCCCCAGCATTTT.

The chain combines TRBV7-2 with TRBJ1-2, with 8 bases aligning to TRBD1. This CDR3 contains 14 residues. The V and J ends lost 5 bases and 2 bases, in that order; junction bases with no gene match: 4. Germline CDR1 and CDR2: SGHTA and FQGNSA. The CDR3 reads CASSGQGSNYGYTF. DNA of the CDR3: TGTGCCAGCAGCGGACAGGGATCAAACTATGGCTACACCTTC. Drawing the rest from reference TRBV7-2 and TRBJ1-2, the complete variable domain is GAGVSQSPSNKVTEKGKDVELRCDPISGHTALYWYRQSLGQGLEFLIYFQGNSAPDKSGLPSDRFSAERTGGSVSTLTIQRTQQEDSAVYLCASSGQGSNYGYTFGSGTRLTVV.

The gene calls are TRBV5-4 and TRBJ1-2, with 8 bases matching TRBD1. The CDR3 is made up of 13 amino acids. J lost 6 bases, V lost 4 bases, and 5 bases had no gene match. The germline gives CDR1 SGHNT, CDR2 YYREEE (reference sequence). The CDR3: CASSPDRDHGYTF. The CDR3 DNA follows: TGTGCCAGCAGCCCGGACAGGGACCATGGCTACACCTTC.

The CDR3 sequence: CASSFTNVVLEQFF. Here the CDR3 DNA reads TGCGCCAGCAGCTTCACTAACGTGGTTTTGGAGCAGTTCTTC. The rearrangement uses TRBV5-1 and TRBJ2-1; D unclear. Germline V gives CDR1 SGHRS, CDR2 YFSETQ. Trimming removed 2 bases at V and 10 bases at J, with 16 bases between. The CDR3 is 14 residues long.

V usage is TRBV19 and J usage is TRBJ1-1, with a weak D call TRBD1 (5 bases). Per the germline V gene, CDR1 is LNHDA and CDR2 is SQIVND (reference sequence). The V end was cut by 6 bases, the J end by 1 base, with 12 bases between. The CDR3 runs to 14 residues. The CDR3 DNA is TGTGCCAGTAGGACGACAGAAGAGAACACTGAAGCTTTCTTT. Translated: CASRTTEENTEAFF.

This clone was counted once. This sequence joins TRBV5-6 and TRBJ2-6; 8 bases are a match to TRBD1. Germline-derived CDR1 and CDR2 are SGHDT and YYEEEE. The CDR3 length is 18 residues. J lost 0 bases, V lost 0 bases, and 5 bases had no gene match. The chain's CDR3 is CASSLVDRVISGANVLTF. CDR3 DNA sequence: TGTGCCAGCAGCTTGGTGGACAGGGTTATCTCTGGGGCCAACGTCCTGACTTTC.

The rearrangement links TRBV3-1 (or the pseudogene TRBV3-2) to TRBJ1-4, with TRBD1 identical over 9 bases. Germline CDR1 LGHDT, CDR2 YNNKEL (reference sequence). The V segment lost 2 bases and the J segment 5 bases; nucleotides outside the gene matches: 3. This CDR3 comprises 15 residues. The DNA for the CDR3 is TGTGCCAGCAGCCAAAACAGGGGGCGGAATGAAAAACTGTTTTTT. Translated, it gives CASSQNRGRNEKLFF.

This clone was picked up one time. This chain links TRBV3-1 (or the pseudogene TRBV3-2) with TRBJ2-5, with TRBD2 matching over 10 bases. Germline CDR1 LGHDT, CDR2 YNNKEL (reference sequence). The CDR3 totals 18 residues. V dropped 4 bases and J dropped 5; count of bases not matched to a gene: 16. CDR3 DNA: TGTGCCAGCAGCCTAAGACTAGCGGGCGGCTTCATGGGGGAGACCCAGTACTTC. Protein sequence: CASSLRLAGGFMGETQYF.

The gene calls are TRBV19 and TRBJ1-1; D is perhaps TRBD1 (5 bases). This CDR3 comprises 15 residues. V lost 8 bases and J 0 bases, leaving 16 bases between the germline ends. Per the germline V gene, CDR1 is LNHDA and CDR2 is SQIVND (reference sequence). In DNA, the CDR3 is TGTGCCAGTCACCAATTAAGGGGCTTGAACACTGAAGCTTTCTTT. This codes for CASHQLRGLNTEAFF. The entire variable domain, with the rest obtained from reference TRBV19 and TRBJ1-1, is as follows: DGGITQSPKYLFRKEGQNVTLSCEQNLNHDAMYWYRQDPGQGLRLIYYSQIVNDFQKGDIAEGYSVSREKKESFPLTVTSAQKNPTAFYLCASHQLRGLNTEAFFGQGTRLTVV.

The rearrangement uses TRBV5-1 and TRBJ1-6; D ambiguous. The CDR3 runs to 15 residues. Trimming cost V 3 bases and J 0 bases, with 7 bases left between them. The V gene's germline CDR1 is SGHRS and CDR2 YFSETQ. CDR3 sequence: CASSSSSSYNSPLHF. CDR3 DNA sequence: TGCGCCAGCAGCTCAAGTAGCTCCTATAATTCACCCCTCCACTTT.

The chain carries TRBV6-5 and TRBJ2-3, with 10 bases fitting TRBD1. CDR1 is MNHEY, CDR2 SVGAGI, per germline. J lost 4 bases, V lost 6 bases, and 7 bases had no gene match. The CDR3 runs to 15 residues. In DNA form, the CDR3 reads TGTGCCAGCAGCAGACAGGGGGCTTGGGCAGATACGCAGTATTTT. The encoded protein is CASSRQGAWADTQYF.

The genes are TRBV24-1 and TRBJ1-1; 7 bases line up with TRBD1. The trim removed 0 bases at V and 5 bases at J, leaving 26 bases unmatched. The CDR3 runs to 22 residues. The germline V gene encodes CDR1 KGHDR and CDR2 SFDVKD. This CDR3 reads CATSDLQRTGEWFIVVGTEAFF. The CDR3 region has the DNA TGTGCCACCAGTGATTTGCAGCGTACAGGGGAATGGTTCATTGTCGTTGGGACTGAAGCTTTCTTT.

The chain recombines TRBV5-1 with TRBJ1-2; no definite D call. The CDR3 runs to 14 residues. CDR1 and CDR2 from the germline V gene are SGHRS and YFSETQ. Trimming cost V 0 bases and J 10 bases, with 16 bases left between them. This CDR3 reads CASSLGDTTRDYTF. The CDR3 DNA follows: TGCGCCAGCAGCTTGGGAGACACCACCCGCGACTACACCTTC. Supplemented by reference TRBV5-1 and TRBJ1-2, the full variable domain reads KAGVTQTPRYLIKTRGQQVTLSCSPISGHRSVSWYQQTPGQGLQFLFEYFSETQRNKGNFPGRFSGRQFSNSRSEMNVSTLELGDSALYLCASSLGDTTRDYTFGSGTRLTVV.

This chain connects TRBV5-1 to TRBJ1-1; 10 bases align to TRBD1. This CDR3 has 13 amino acids. Germline CDR1 SGHRS, CDR2 YFSETQ. V was clipped by 0 bases and J by 7 bases; unmatched bases: 0. The CDR3 nucleotides are TGCGCCAGCAGCTTGGGGGACAGGGGTGAAGCTTTCTTT. Translated: CASSLGDRGEAFF.

This clone appeared once. V gene TRBV19 combines with J gene TRBJ1-4; D remains unclear. CDR1 is LNHDA, CDR2 SQIVND, per germline (reference sequence). Trimming removed 7 bases from V and 8 bases from J, with 20 bases in between. This CDR3 contains 15 residues. This chain's CDR3 is CASNPDRSGGEKLFF. CDR3 sequence (DNA): TGTGCCAGTAACCCCGATCGGAGTGGAGGGGAAAAACTGTTTTTT. Full variable domain (remainder filled in from reference TRBV19 and TRBJ1-4): DGGITQSPKYLFRKEGQNVTLSCEQNLNHDAMYWYRQDPGQGLRLIYYSQIVNDFQKGDIAEGYSVSREKKESFPLTVTSAQKNPTAFYLCASNPDRSGGEKLFFGSGTQLSVL.

This chain connects TRBV12-3 or TRBV12-4 to TRBJ2-2, with unresolved D. V gave up 6 bases and J gave up 1 base, with 6 bases separating them. There are 13 residues in the CDR3. This chain's CDR3 is CASRAENTGELFF. Written as DNA, the CDR3 is TGTGCCAGCAGGGCTGAGAACACCGGGGAGCTGTTTTTT.

The V gene is TRBV13, the J gene TRBJ1-5, with D possibly matching TRBD1 (5 bases). The CDR3 runs to 15 residues. Germline V gene lookup returns CDR1 PRHDT and CDR2 FYEKMQ (reference sequence). V was pared by 6 bases and J by 1 base, with 13 bases between. The CDR3 sequence is CASSLRGGSNQPQHF. In DNA, the CDR3 is TGTGCCAGCAGTCTCCGGGGGGGAAGCAATCAGCCCCAGCATTTT.

The CDR3 sequence is CASKLGGDPNYGYTF. In DNA, the CDR3 is TGTGCCAGTAAACTGGGGGGGGATCCTAACTATGGCTACACCTTC. The V gene is TRBV6-1, the J gene TRBJ1-2; TRBD1 is a possible D gene (5 bases). V shed 9 bases and J shed 0 bases, with 17 bases lying between them. The germline V gene has CDR1 MNHNS and CDR2 SASEGT. The CDR3 has 15 amino acids.

This clone was seen just once. This chain links TRBV5-6 with TRBJ1-2; TRBD1 matches at 9 bases. V was clipped by 0 bases and J by 3 bases; unmatched bases: 6. From germline, CDR1 is SGHDT and CDR2 YYEEEE. CDR3 length: 16 amino acids. CDR3 amino acids: CASSLDRGLLDYGYTF. In nucleotides, the CDR3 is TGTGCCAGCAGCTTGGACAGGGGGCTCCTGGACTATGGCTACACCTTC.

The gene calls are TRBV3-1 (or the pseudogene TRBV3-2) and TRBJ2-1, with a weak D call TRBD2 (6 bases). Germline CDR1 reads LGHDT; CDR2 reads YNNKEL (reference sequence). This CDR3 has 16 residues. The V end was cut by 3 bases, the J end by 2 bases, with 14 bases between. The CDR3 nucleotides read TGTGCCAGCAGCCATCTAGGGACGGGGGCCTACAATGAGCAGTTCTTC. This translates into CASSHLGTGAYNEQFF.

The chain joins TRBV12-3 or TRBV12-4 to TRBJ1-1; D uncertain. Trimming pared 1 base from V and 5 bases from J, leaving 8 bases between. The CDR3 consists of 13 residues. In nucleotides, the CDR3 is TGTGCCAGCAGTTTAGTTAGAGGGACTGAAGCTTTCTTT. Its translation is CASSLVRGTEAFF.

The rearrangement joins TRBV6-5 to TRBJ1-4; 7 nucleotides match TRBD1. Per the germline V gene, CDR1 is MNHEY and CDR2 is SVGAGI. The length of the CDR3 is 14 residues. Trimming cost V 6 bases and J 3 bases; bases outside gene matches: 4. CDR3 DNA sequence: TGTGCCAGCAGGTCCGGGACAGCTAATGAAAAACTGTTTTTT. Its translation: CASRSGTANEKLFF.